The 9 T cell receptor beta chains given below trace back to one sample, sequenced in a study of blood T cell repertoires in COVID-19. Profiling relied on immunoSEQ multiplex PCR, and the TCRdb table lists in-frame clones only, not all of them. The repertoire has around 160,000 clones, about 86% of them found once; the top ten carry about 8.2%. The sequencing sample was made of peripheral blood. Receptors originate from a man between 60 and 75 years old with acute or convalescent COVID-19.

The chain links TRBV18 to TRBJ1-2; 12 positions match TRBD1. Germline CDR1 KGHSH, CDR2 LQKENI. This CDR3 contains 18 residues. The V gene end was trimmed by 5 bases and the J gene end by 2 bases; junction bases not matched to a gene: 12. The CDR3 here is CASSVDPGQGAFNYGYTF. The CDR3 DNA sequence: TGTGCCAGCTCAGTCGACCCGGGACAGGGGGCGTTCAACTATGGCTACACCTTC.

J is TRBJ2-7 and V is TRBV19; TRBD1 matches at 7 bases. The CDR3 covers 14 residues. Germline V gene lookup returns CDR1 LNHDA and CDR2 SQIVND (reference sequence). The V segment lost 5 bases and the J segment 0 bases; nucleotides outside the gene matches: 4. The CDR3 is CASSSRGLSYEQYF. As DNA, the CDR3 is TGTGCCAGTAGTTCTAGGGGGCTCTCCTACGAGCAGTACTTC.

The rearrangement uses TRBV2 and TRBJ2-7, with 10 bases lining up with TRBD1. The CDR3 is 12 residues long. The junction had 6 bases not matched to a gene; V was cut back by 11 bases and J by 5 bases. Germline-derived CDR1 and CDR2 are SNHLY and FYNNEI. In nucleotides, the CDR3 is TGTGCCGGCCGGGACAGGGGCGACGAGCAGTACTTC. It is translated as CAGRDRGDEQYF.

This chain links TRBV27 with TRBJ2-1; D gene uncertain. Per germline, CDR1 MNHEY and CDR2 SMNVEV (reference sequence). The germline V and J ends were trimmed by 3 bases and 5 bases, with 5 bases remaining between them. This CDR3 is 12 amino acids long. CDR3 bases: TGTGCCAGCAGTTTGCGCGACAATGAGCAGTTCTTC. This codes for CASSLRDNEQFF.

The CDR3 here is CASSVETSGSSYNEQFF. CDR3 bases: TGTGCCAGCAGCGTAGAAACTAGCGGGAGCTCCTACAATGAGCAGTTCTTC. The chain uses TRBV9 and TRBJ2-1; 11 bases map to TRBD2. Germline V gene data show CDR1 as SGDLS and CDR2 as YYNGEE. This CDR3 comprises 17 residues. V lost 0 bases, J lost 0 bases, and 2 bases stayed unmatched.

This clone occurred once. This chain links TRBV5-1 with TRBJ1-1; TRBD1 agrees at 10 bases. V trimming: 4 bases; J trimming: 1 base; junction bases outside the gene matches: 7. The CDR3 sequence is 16 residues long. CDR1 is SGHRS, CDR2 YFSETQ, per germline. Here the CDR3 DNA reads TGCGCCAGCAGCGTGGGACAGGGGACGGGGAACACTGAAGCTTTCTTT. It encodes CASSVGQGTGNTEAFF.

The J gene is TRBJ1-2, the V gene TRBV19; 7 bases match TRBD1. The CDR3 has 15 amino acids. The V and J ends lost 4 bases and 2 bases, in that order; junction bases with no gene match: 7. Germline V gives CDR1 LNHDA, CDR2 SQIVND (reference sequence). CDR3 sequence (DNA): TGTGCCAGTAGTAAAACCGGGACAGCAAACTATGGCTACACCTTC. This encodes CASSKTGTANYGYTF.

This sequence joins TRBV28 and TRBJ2-1; D unclear. The germline V gene encodes CDR1 MDHEN and CDR2 SYDVKM. CDR3 length: 12 amino acids. V lost 7 bases, J lost 6 bases, and 10 bases lay in between. The CDR3 nucleotides are TGTGCCAGCAACCCTGGAGTCAATGAGCAGTTCTTC. It yields the protein CASNPGVNEQFF.

This chain links TRBV5-1 with TRBJ1-3, with D uncertain. This CDR3 region has 12 residues. V was trimmed by 1 base and J by 4 bases, leaving 3 bases between them. From germline, CDR1 is SGHRS and CDR2 YFSETQ. The CDR3 loop reads CASSLRGNTIYF. The CDR3 nucleotides read TGCGCCAGCAGCTTGCGGGGAAACACCATATATTTT. Drawing the rest from reference TRBV5-1 and TRBJ1-3, the complete variable domain is KAGVTQTPRYLIKTRGQQVTLSCSPISGHRSVSWYQQTPGQGLQFLFEYFSETQRNKGNFPGRFSGRQFSNSRSEMNVSTLELGDSALYLCASSLRGNTIYFGEGSWLTVV.